Reported below is one TCR beta chain. J was trimmed by 2 bases and V by 0 bases; bases with no gene match: 9. Germline CDR1 is GTSNPN and CDR2 is SVGIG (reference sequence). The CDR3 is 16 residues long. Methods used by the authors: Reference gene primers were amplified, and this amplification served to estimate nucleated cell counts. The repertoire was sequenced with immunoSEQ multiplex PCR; TCRdb's copy has only in-frame clones and lacks some. That table is the source of V, J and clone size, and D and trimming were worked out from the DNA. The data contain about 62,000 clones, 75% to 90% of them seen just once; the ten biggest clones take up 18%. The sample belongs to a study of blood T cell repertoires in COVID-19. In Seattle, patients joined the study during active infection and were tracked longitudinally.

The material sequenced was peripheral blood. This sequence joins TRBV30 and TRBJ2-5; 7 nucleotides align to TRBD2. The source of this sequence is a woman aged 55-70 years with COVID-19, enrolled during active disease. The CDR3 is CAWSVGNSGFQETQYF. CDR3 in DNA: TGTGCCTGGAGTGTTGGGAATAGCGGGTTTCAAGAGACCCAGTACTTC.